The 32 T cell receptor beta chains listed next were all sequenced from one sample in a study of CD8+ T cells in alopecia areata. As part of sample collection, lesional scalp punch biopsies and peripheral blood were taken from alopecia areata patients. In each case, RNA was isolated and then reverse transcribed into cDNA as the sequencing template. Sequenced by immunoSEQ multiplex PCR; TCRdb stores in-frame clones only, minus some. The data hold 15,000 to 20,000 clones, with less than 70% observed a single time. The specimen comprised skin, sampled at week 0. The receptors shown here come from a human donor with alopecia areata.

By share, this clone ranks as medium-sized. The J gene is TRBJ1-5, the V gene TRBV10-2, with a possible D match to TRBD1 (5 bases). The germline V gene encodes CDR1 WSHSY and CDR2 SAAADI. Trimming left V 8 bases short and J 3 bases short, with 11 bases between. The CDR3 runs 13 residues. The CDR3 region has the DNA TGCGCCAGCGGAACAGGAGACAATCAGCCCCAGCATTTT. It codes for CASGTGDNQPQHF.

The V and J genes are TRBV11-3 and TRBJ2-7; D uncertain. CDR1 and CDR2 from the germline V gene are SGHNT and YENEEA. The CDR3 is 14 residues long. V lost 3 bases, J lost 6 bases, and 15 bases lay in between. In nucleotides, the CDR3 is TGTGCCAGCAGCTTGTCGTGGACCTCTGGCGAGCAGTACTTC. This codes for CASSLSWTSGEQYF. Variable domain in full (rest from reference TRBV11-3 and TRBJ2-7): EAGVVQSPRYKIIEKKQPVAFWCNPISGHNTLYWYLQNLGQGPELLIRYENEEAVDDSQLPKDRFSAERLKGVDSTLKIQPAELGDSAVYLCASSLSWTSGEQYFGPGTRLTVT.

The chain is built from TRBV6-6 and TRBJ1-2, with TRBD1 as a possible D gene (5 bases). The germline V gene encodes CDR1 MNHNY and CDR2 SVGAGI (reference sequence). The V end lost 6 bases, the J end lost 3 bases, and 17 bases lay between the germline ends. The CDR3 is 15 residues long. CDR3 DNA: TGTGCCAGCAGCGAACTTGGCGGGACTCACTATGGCTACACCTTC. Amino acids: CASSELGGTHYGYTF.

The chain links TRBV30 to TRBJ2-2; no definite D call. CDR3 length equals 14 residues. Per germline, CDR1 GTSNPN and CDR2 SVGIG (reference sequence). With 2 bases removed from V and 6 bases from J, the gap between germline ends came to 13 bases. The chain's CDR3 is CAWSLSSNAGELFF. The DNA for the CDR3 is TGTGCCTGGAGTCTATCGAGCAATGCCGGGGAGCTGTTTTTT.

This chain links TRBV6-5 with TRBJ2-5; D is perhaps TRBD1 or TRBD2 (5 bases each). Looked up from germline, CDR1 is MNHEY and CDR2 is SVGAGI. The CDR3 loop spans 13 amino acids. Trimming took 6 bases from V and 4 from J, leaving 12 bases between them. In nucleotides, the CDR3 is TGTGCCAGCAGCGGGACCGGTACAGAGACCCAGTACTTC. Its translation: CASSGTGTETQYF.

The CDR3 sequence is CASSVAGGNEKLFF. Here the CDR3 DNA reads TGTGCCAGCAGCGTAGCGGGGGGGAATGAAAAACTGTTTTTT. This chain connects TRBV9 to TRBJ1-4, with a weak D call TRBD1 (5 bases). This CDR3 has 14 amino acids. CDR1 and CDR2 (germline): SGDLS, YYNGEE. Trimming took off 0 bases at V and 5 bases at J, with 8 bases between the two ends.

V usage is TRBV30 and J usage is TRBJ1-1; the D gene is possibly TRBD1 (5 bases). Germline CDR1 and CDR2: GTSNPN and SVGIG (reference sequence). The V and J ends lost 0 bases and 0 bases respectively, with 11 bases between them. The CDR3 length is 15 residues. The CDR3 reads CAWSVSLTVNTEAFF. CDR3 coding DNA: TGTGCCTGGAGTGTATCCCTGACAGTGAACACTGAAGCTTTCTTT. The whole variable domain, remainder taken from reference TRBV30 and TRBJ1-1, is SQTIHQWPATLVQPVGSPLSLECTVEGTSNPNLYWYRQAAGRGLQLLFYSVGIGQISSEVPQNLSASRPQDRQFILSSKKLLLSDSGFYLCAWSVSLTVNTEAFFGQGTRLTVV.

V gene TRBV4-3 combines with J gene TRBJ2-1, with 8 bases that match TRBD2. The J segment lost 1 base and the V segment lost 0 bases, leaving 14 bases of the junction unmatched. Germline V gives CDR1 LGHNA, CDR2 YSLEER. This CDR3 has 20 amino acids. DNA for the CDR3: TGCGCCAGCAGCCAAGATTTGCAATTTGAGACTAGCGTTTCCTACAATGAGCAGTTCTTC. This codes for CASSQDLQFETSVSYNEQFF.

The V call is TRBV6-5, the J call TRBJ1-6, with unresolved D. The V gene lost 7 bases and the J gene lost 0 bases, with 7 bases spanning the gap. The germline V gene has CDR1 MNHEY and CDR2 SVGAGI. This CDR3 spans 14 amino acids. The DNA of the CDR3 is TGTGCCAGCACCCGGAGCTCCTATAATTCACCCCTCCACTTT. Its translation is CASTRSSYNSPLHF.

This chain uses TRBV7-2 with TRBJ1-5, with 7 nucleotides matching TRBD1. Trimming removed 5 bases from V and 2 bases from J; junction bases left unmatched: 12. This CDR3 region has 17 residues. Per germline, CDR1 SGHTA and CDR2 FQGNSA. CDR3 loop: CASSKGTGEVGNQPQHF. The CDR3 DNA is TGTGCCAGCAGCAAAGGAACAGGGGAGGTTGGCAATCAGCCCCAGCATTTT. Complete variable domain (other parts from reference TRBV7-2 and TRBJ1-5): GAGVSQSPSNKVTEKGKDVELRCDPISGHTALYWYRQSLGQGLEFLIYFQGNSAPDKSGLPSDRFSAERTGGSVSTLTIQRTQQEDSAVYLCASSKGTGEVGNQPQHFGDGTRLSIL.

This chain links TRBV2 with TRBJ1-5, with 7 bases that match TRBD1. The CDR3 spans 15 residues. J gave up 0 bases and V 8 bases, and 7 bases lay outside the gene matches. Germline V gene data show CDR1 as SNHLY and CDR2 as FYNNEI. The CDR3: CASGDSGYSNQPQHF. DNA of the CDR3: TGTGCCAGCGGGGACAGCGGGTATAGCAATCAGCCCCAGCATTTT.

This clone has only one observation. The rearrangement links TRBV7-2 to TRBJ2-5, with D uncertain. The J call is in doubt because the DNA end fits TRBJ2-7 better. Germline lookup yields CDR1 SGHTA and CDR2 FQGNSA. There are 13 residues in the CDR3. The CDR3 DNA reads TGTGCCAGCAGCTTAGCGCAGACCTACGAGCAGTACTTC. The encoded protein is CASSLAQTYEQYF.

The rearrangement joins TRBV27 to TRBJ2-4; D gene uncertain. Looked up from germline, CDR1 is MNHEY and CDR2 is SMNVEV (reference sequence). Trimming shortened V by 5 bases and J by 5 bases, and 10 bases separated the two germline ends. This CDR3 comprises 13 residues. The CDR3 sequence is CASSTIGQNIQYF. CDR3 nucleotides: TGTGCCAGCAGTACCATTGGACAAAACATTCAGTACTTC.

This chain connects TRBV7-6 to TRBJ2-3; the D is unclear. This CDR3 contains 16 residues. Per germline, CDR1 SGHVS and CDR2 FNYEAQ. Trimming cost V 2 bases and J 4 bases, with 16 bases left between them. CDR3 sequence: CASSLSIGHLADTQYF. Here the CDR3 DNA reads TGTGCCAGCAGCTTATCAATCGGGCACCTGGCAGATACGCAGTATTTT.

The chain joins TRBV4-2 to TRBJ2-5, with D perhaps matching TRBD2 (6 bases). The germline V gene encodes CDR1 LGHNA and CDR2 YNFKEQ. This CDR3 has 15 residues. The V end was cut by 5 bases, the J end by 5 bases, with 18 bases between. CDR3 sequence reads: CASSFGSGLFETQYF. In DNA form, the CDR3 reads TGTGCCAGCAGCTTTGGATCGGGACTTTTCGAGACCCAGTACTTC.

The chain joins TRBV4-3 to TRBJ2-7; no clear D. V shed 0 bases and J shed 2 bases, with 14 bases lying between them. The CDR3 length is 16 residues. Germline values: CDR1 LGHNA, CDR2 YSLEER. CDR3 nucleotides: TGCGCCAGCAGCCAAGATGCGTTCGGTGGAGCCTACGAGCAGTACTTC. Residues: CASSQDAFGGAYEQYF.

CDR3 DNA sequence: TGTGCCAGCAGCCCAAGAGTAGGACAGGGGTTGGCAACTAATGAAAAACTGTTTTTT. Protein: CASSPRVGQGLATNEKLFF. The chain uses TRBV4-2 and TRBJ1-4; 9 bases are a match to TRBD1. V shed 4 bases and J 0 bases; nucleotides not matched to a gene: 12. The CDR3 contains 19 residues. Germline-derived CDR1 and CDR2 are LGHNA and YNFKEQ.

The chain couples TRBV10-2 to TRBJ2-5; possibly TRBD1 for D (6 bases). The V and J ends lost 6 bases and 3 bases respectively, with 17 bases between them. Germline-derived CDR1 and CDR2 are WSHSY and SAAADI. CDR3 length equals 15 residues. The CDR3, as DNA: TGCGCCAGCAGCCAGAGTGACAGGAGTAAAGAGACCCAGTACTTC. As protein: CASSQSDRSKETQYF.

The chain joins TRBV6-1 to TRBJ1-2; D possibly corresponds to TRBD1 (6 bases). The CDR3 is 13 amino acids. Germline V CDR1 and CDR2: MNHNS, SASEGT. The germline V and J ends were trimmed by 3 bases and 4 bases, with 9 bases remaining between them. CDR3 residues: CASSEPGAYGYTF. The CDR3 DNA sequence: TGTGCCAGCAGTGAGCCGGGGGCCTATGGCTACACCTTC.

This chain joins TRBV5-1 and TRBJ2-7; 12 bases line up with TRBD2. V lost 4 bases and J lost 1; bases outside the gene matches: 9. The CDR3 has 17 residues. Germline CDR1 is SGHRS and CDR2 is YFSETQ. The CDR3 region is CASSLGLAGPYSYEQYF. The CDR3 nucleotides are TGCGCCAGCAGCCTGGGACTAGCGGGTCCCTATTCCTACGAGCAGTACTTC.

This clone was detected a few times. The chain joins TRBV14 to TRBJ2-1; the D gene could be TRBD1 or TRBD2 (6 bases each). The CDR3 is 19 residues long. Germline CDR1 is SGHDN and CDR2 is FVKESK. V was shortened by 0 bases and J by 6 bases, with 24 bases between the two germline ends. This CDR3 is CASSQDRLGWGATINEQFF. CDR3 sequence (DNA): TGTGCCAGCAGCCAAGATCGACTGGGGTGGGGGGCGACTATCAATGAGCAGTTCTTC.

The chain carries TRBV5-4 and TRBJ2-7; 7 nucleotides agree with TRBD1. This CDR3 spans 14 amino acids. Germline loops: CDR1 SGHNT, CDR2 YYREEE (reference sequence). V shed 2 bases and J 5 bases; nucleotides not matched to a gene: 7. This CDR3 is CASSFMTGLNEQYF. CDR3 nucleotides: TGTGCCAGCAGCTTTATGACAGGGCTAAACGAGCAGTACTTC.

This rearrangement joins TRBV10-3 to TRBJ2-1, with 10 bases lining up with TRBD2. In germline, CDR1 is ENHRY, CDR2 SYGVKD. CDR3 length: 16 amino acids. V gave up 4 bases and J gave up 2 bases; unmatched junction bases: 5. The CDR3 DNA follows: TGTGCCATCAGTGGCAGCAGCGGGGGGGCCTACAATGAGCAGTTCTTC. Translating it yields CAISGSSGGAYNEQFF.

J is TRBJ2-7 and V is TRBV4-3, with 9 bases lining up with TRBD1. Germline V gene data show CDR1 as LGHNA and CDR2 as YSLEER. This CDR3 comprises 16 residues. V was clipped by 0 bases and J by 5 bases; unmatched bases: 8. The CDR3 nucleotides are TGCGCCAGCAGCCAAGATTACGGGACAGGGATTCACGAGCAGTACTTC. Protein: CASSQDYGTGIHEQYF.

The rearrangement uses TRBV7-6 and TRBJ2-1; possible D gene TRBD2, 5 bases. The CDR3 runs 16 residues. V was trimmed by 5 bases and J by 6 bases, leaving 20 bases between them. Germline loops: CDR1 SGHVS, CDR2 FNYEAQ. The CDR3 nucleotides are TGTGCCAGCAGCCTACAGCGGCGTGAGGCTTTCAATGAGCAGTTCTTC. Protein product: CASSLQRREAFNEQFF.

This clone was detected only a few times. This sequence joins TRBV7-9 and TRBJ2-5; no clear D. The J call may be incorrect, as the DNA end agrees better with TRBJ2-7. Germline V gene sequence: CDR1 SEHNR, CDR2 FQNEAQ (reference sequence). The CDR3 contains 14 residues. The chain's CDR3 is CASSPTWSTYEQYF. CDR3 nucleotide sequence: TGTGCCAGCAGCCCTACGTGGTCCACCTACGAGCAGTACTTC.

V and J are TRBV7-2 and TRBJ2-1, with TRBD2 matching over 13 bases. The V gene end was trimmed by 4 bases and the J gene end by 8 bases; junction bases not matched to a gene: 5. Germline V gene data show CDR1 as SGHTA and CDR2 as FQGNSA. The CDR3 has 15 amino acids. The CDR3 here is CASSSQLAGGHEQFF. DNA of the CDR3: TGTGCCAGCAGCTCACAACTAGCGGGGGGGCATGAGCAGTTCTTC.

The gene calls are TRBV21-1 and TRBJ1-4. TRBV21-1 is a recognized pseudogene. This CDR3 has 13 residues. The CDR3 loop reads CASSKLGFEKLFF. In DNA form, the CDR3 reads TGTGCCAGCAGCAAATTAGGTTTTGAAAAACTGTTTTTT.

This clone occurred a few times. The chain couples TRBV19 to TRBJ1-2, with 12 bases aligning to TRBD1. There are 17 residues in the CDR3. Germline CDR1 is LNHDA and CDR2 is SQIVND (reference sequence). Unmatched junction bases numbered 9, after V lost 7 bases and J lost 0 bases. The CDR3 is CASNYRDRGPTNYGYTF. The CDR3 DNA is TGTGCCAGTAATTACCGGGACAGGGGGCCTACTAACTATGGCTACACCTTC.

This clone was found a few times. The chain recombines TRBV29-1 with TRBJ2-7; 7 bases match TRBD2. CDR1 and CDR2 (germline): SQVTM, ANQGSEA. Trimming took 6 bases from V and 0 from J; bases not matched to a gene: 5. This CDR3 spans 13 amino acids. The CDR3: CSVQRGLSYEQYF. The CDR3 DNA reads as TGCAGCGTCCAGCGGGGTCTCTCCTACGAGCAGTACTTC.

The V and J genes are TRBV19 and TRBJ2-3; D remains ambiguous. Trimming cost V 5 bases and J 0 bases, with 9 bases left between them. CDR1 and CDR2 from the germline V gene are LNHDA and SQIVND (reference sequence). There are 14 residues in the CDR3. The CDR3 here is CASSYRISTDTQYF. CDR3 DNA sequence: TGTGCCAGTAGTTATCGGATAAGCACAGATACGCAGTATTTT.

Notes on this clone: At one of its ends the junction is not consistent with the germline gene, which may arise from a read error. J is TRBJ1-2 and V is TRBV10-3; D uncertain. Germline CDR1 is ENHRY and CDR2 is SYGVKD. The CDR3 length is 14 residues. Written as DNA, the CDR3 is TGTGCCATCAGTGAGAACTTGGACCGGACCGTCTTATCCTTC. Translation gives CAISENLDRTVLSF.